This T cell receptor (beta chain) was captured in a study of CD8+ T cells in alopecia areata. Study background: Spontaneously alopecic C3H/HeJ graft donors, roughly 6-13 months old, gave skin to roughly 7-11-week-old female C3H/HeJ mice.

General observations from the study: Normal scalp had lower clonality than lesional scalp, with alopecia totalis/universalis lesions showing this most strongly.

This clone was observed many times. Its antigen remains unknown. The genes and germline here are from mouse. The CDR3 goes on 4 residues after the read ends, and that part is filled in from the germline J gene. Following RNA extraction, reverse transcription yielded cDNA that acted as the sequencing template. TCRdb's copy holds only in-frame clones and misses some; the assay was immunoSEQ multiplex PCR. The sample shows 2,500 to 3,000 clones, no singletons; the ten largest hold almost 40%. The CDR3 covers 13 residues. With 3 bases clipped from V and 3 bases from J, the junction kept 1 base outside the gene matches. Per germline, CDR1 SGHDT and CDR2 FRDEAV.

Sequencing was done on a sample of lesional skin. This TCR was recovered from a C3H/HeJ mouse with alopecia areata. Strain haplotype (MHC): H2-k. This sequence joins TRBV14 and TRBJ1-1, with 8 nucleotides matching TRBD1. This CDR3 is CASSSTGDTEVFF. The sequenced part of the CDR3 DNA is TGTGCCAGCAGTTCGACAGGGGACACA. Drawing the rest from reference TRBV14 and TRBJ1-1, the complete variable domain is EAGVTQSPRYAVLQEGQAVSFWCDPISGHDTLYWYQQPRDQGPQLLVYFRDEAVIDNSQLPSDRFSAVRPKGTNSTLKIQSAKQGDTATYLCASSSTGDTEVFFGKGTRLTVV.